These 20 T cell receptor beta chains share one sample of origin, sequenced in a study of human T cells and chemical hapten exposure. Sample time point: pre-sensitization, week 0. Regarding treatment: therapeutic diphenylcyclopropenone sensitization with weekly scalp DPC. In TCRdb, the RACE reads were re-called with MiXCR into one record per CDR3 protein. The data contain under 300,000 distinct CDR3 sequences, about 9.4% of them singletons. Specimen: whole blood, collected in connection with sensitization to the hapten diphenylcyclopropenone (DPC). These receptors originate from a woman aged 40 to 50 with alopecia areata. Some clones in this sample may be carry-over from other donors' samples.

This clonotype was seen only a few times. V is TRBV6-5 and J is TRBJ2-2; D perhaps matches TRBD2 (5 bases). In germline, CDR1 is MNHEY, CDR2 SVGAGI. Trimming took off 11 bases at V and 0 bases at J, with 10 bases between the two ends. This CDR3 has 13 amino acids. The CDR3 sequence is CAGSASNTGELFF. The DNA of the CDR3 is TGTGCCGGGAGCGCCTCGAACACCGGGGAGCTGTTTTTT.

This clonotype occurred many times. V is TRBV6-6 and J is TRBJ2-1; D is possibly TRBD1 (6 bases). The germline V gene encodes CDR1 MNHNY and CDR2 SVGAGI (reference sequence). V shed 5 bases and J shed 6 bases, with 8 bases lying between them. CDR3 length: 12 amino acids. The CDR3 is CASSQGINEQFF. In DNA form, the CDR3 reads TGTGCCAGCAGTCAGGGGATCAATGAGCAGTTCTTC.

The chain recombines TRBV3-1 with TRBJ2-2; 7 nucleotides line up with TRBD2. V lost 5 bases, J lost 6 bases, and 6 bases stayed unmatched. The CDR3 is 14 residues long. Germline V gene data show CDR1 as LGHDT and CDR2 as YNNKEL (reference sequence). The chain's CDR3 is CASSTSGLAGELFF. DNA for the CDR3: TGTGCCAGCAGCACCTCAGGACTAGCCGGGGAGCTGTTTTTT.

Ten or more counts support this clonotype. V is TRBV12-3 or TRBV12-4 and J is TRBJ2-7; D is perhaps TRBD1 (6 bases). V lost 6 bases to trimming and J lost 2 bases, with 11 bases between them. The CDR3 consists of 13 residues. The CDR3 region has the DNA TGTGCCAGCAGACAGGGTGGAACCTACGAGCAGTACTTC. Translated: CASRQGGTYEQYF.

The chain links TRBV27 to TRBJ2-1; D may be TRBD2 (5 bases). Trimming took 3 bases from V and 0 from J, leaving 9 bases between them. This CDR3 has 15 amino acids. Germline V gives CDR1 MNHEY, CDR2 SMNVEV (reference sequence). This CDR3 is CASSFEGSSYNEQFF. CDR3 in DNA: TGTGCCAGCAGTTTCGAAGGGAGCTCCTACAATGAGCAGTTCTTC.

This clonotype was observed at least ten times. The V and J genes are TRBV12-3 or TRBV12-4 and TRBJ2-1, with D tentatively TRBD2 (5 bases). The CDR3 runs 15 residues. Trimming pared 5 bases from V and 1 base from J, leaving 12 bases between. This chain's CDR3 is CASSQGLGSYNEQFF. In DNA, the CDR3 is TGTGCCAGCAGTCAAGGACTGGGGTCCTACAATGAGCAGTTCTTC.

This clonotype was observed many times. V and J are TRBV27 and TRBJ1-2; 8 nucleotides line up with TRBD1. Germline V gives CDR1 MNHEY, CDR2 SMNVEV (reference sequence). This CDR3 is built from 12 residues. Trimming took 4 bases from V and 8 from J; bases not matched to a gene: 3. CDR3 residues: CASSSDRAGYTF. In DNA form, the CDR3 reads TGTGCCAGCAGTTCGGACAGGGCGGGCTACACCTTC.

This clonotype was seen just once. This chain links TRBV5-5 with TRBJ1-2; 7 bases agree with TRBD1. This CDR3 has 16 amino acids. Germline-derived CDR1 and CDR2 are SGHKS and YYEKEE (reference sequence). The trim removed 4 bases at V and 4 bases at J, leaving 13 bases unmatched. CDR3 residues: CASSLIPGQRGYGYTF. Written as DNA, the CDR3 is TGTGCCAGCAGCCTGATACCGGGACAGAGGGGCTATGGCTACACCTTC. Drawing the rest from reference TRBV5-5 and TRBJ1-2, the complete variable domain is DAGVTQSPTHLIKTRGQQVTLRCSPISGHKSVSWYQQVLGQGPQFIFQYYEKEERGRGNFPDRFSARQFPNYSSELNVNALLLGDSALYLCASSLIPGQRGYGYTFGSGTRLTVV.

A few counts support this clonotype. The chain has TRBV29-1 and TRBJ2-1; D uncertain. The germline V and J ends were trimmed by 4 bases and 9 bases, with 13 bases remaining between them. This CDR3 is 12 amino acids long. CDR1 SQVTM and CDR2 ANQGSEA come from the germline V gene. CDR3: CSVAPLAGEQFF. CDR3 coding DNA: TGCAGCGTTGCACCACTGGCTGGTGAGCAGTTCTTC.

This clonotype was counted a few times. The V gene is TRBV29-1, the J gene TRBJ2-7, with 10 bases that match TRBD1. Germline V gene sequence: CDR1 SQVTM, CDR2 ANQGSEA. V lost 7 bases, J lost 6 bases, and 6 bases stayed unmatched. This CDR3 is built from 12 residues. CDR3 protein: CSATGTGVEQYF. DNA of the CDR3: TGCAGCGCAACCGGGACAGGGGTCGAGCAGTACTTC.

The sample holds a few counts of this clonotype. The J gene is TRBJ1-2, the V gene TRBV14, with TRBD1 as a possible D gene (5 bases). CDR3 size: 13 residues. Looked up from germline, CDR1 is SGHDN and CDR2 is FVKESK. The V end lost 3 bases, the J end lost 7 bases, and 12 bases lay between the germline ends. In DNA, the CDR3 is TGTGCCAGCAGCCACCTCCGCAGGGCTGGCTACACCTTC. It codes for CASSHLRRAGYTF.

This clonotype was picked up a small number of times. The gene calls are TRBV12-3 or TRBV12-4 and TRBJ2-2; no reliable D call. Trimming removed 2 bases from V and 5 bases from J, with 9 bases in between. CDR3 length: 14 residues. CDR3 protein: CASSLYGVTGELFF. DNA for the CDR3: TGTGCCAGCAGTTTATATGGGGTTACCGGGGAGCTGTTTTTT.

The rearrangement uses TRBV6-5 and TRBJ2-7; 8 nucleotides line up with TRBD1. J gave up 1 base and V 0 bases, and 8 bases lay outside the gene matches. There are 17 residues in the CDR3. Germline values: CDR1 MNHEY, CDR2 SVGAGI. This chain's CDR3 is CASSYSTGGVKSYEQYF. The CDR3, as DNA: TGTGCCAGCAGTTACTCAACAGGGGGAGTTAAGTCCTACGAGCAGTACTTC.

This clonotype was observed a few times. V and J are TRBV3-1 and TRBJ2-7; TRBD1 agrees at 12 bases. Germline-derived CDR1 and CDR2 are LGHDT and YNNKEL (reference sequence). J was trimmed by 4 bases and V by 1 base; bases with no gene match: 2. The CDR3 contains 15 residues. The CDR3, as DNA: TGTGCCAGCAGCCAAGGGGACAGGGGGCCATACGAGCAGTACTTC. Protein sequence: CASSQGDRGPYEQYF.

The chain couples TRBV2 to TRBJ1-1; 7 bases align to TRBD1. This CDR3 has 13 amino acids. The germline CDR1 and CDR2 sequences are SNHLY and FYNNEI. The junction had 6 bases not matched to a gene; V was cut back by 6 bases and J by 5 bases. The CDR3 reads CASRAGGRTEAFF. CDR3 DNA sequence: TGTGCCAGCAGGGCAGGGGGTCGGACTGAAGCTTTCTTT.

This clonotype was counted only a few times. DNA of the CDR3: TGCAGTGCTAGAGATGCGGAGGGGAGGGCCTACGAGCAGTACTTC. This encodes CSARDAEGRAYEQYF. The V and J genes are TRBV20-1 and TRBJ2-7; 7 bases map to TRBD2. The length of the CDR3 is 15 residues. V was clipped by 0 bases and J by 2 bases; unmatched bases: 7. The germline CDR1 and CDR2 sequences are DFQATT and SNEGSKA (reference sequence).

This chain links TRBV6-2 or TRBV6-3 with TRBJ2-7; weak D call: TRBD2 (5 bases). Trimming took off 4 bases at V and 6 bases at J, with 10 bases between the two ends. This CDR3 has 12 amino acids. Germline V gene lookup returns CDR1 MNHEY and CDR2 SVGEGT. The CDR3 loop reads CASSFTSREQYF. CDR3 sequence (DNA): TGTGCCAGCAGTTTTACTAGTCGCGAGCAGTACTTC.

V gene TRBV4-2 combines with J gene TRBJ2-1, with 7 bases lining up with TRBD1. CDR1 and CDR2 (germline): LGHNA, YNFKEQ. CDR3 length: 15 residues. After removal of 0 bases from V and 4 bases from J, the junction contained 3 bases not matched to a gene. The CDR3: CASSQEGQTYNEQFF. CDR3 in DNA: TGTGCCAGCAGCCAAGAGGGACAGACATACAATGAGCAGTTCTTC.

This clonotype has only a few counts. The rearrangement links TRBV12-3 or TRBV12-4 to TRBJ1-4; TRBD1 aligns across 11 bases. This CDR3 has 15 residues. The J segment lost 6 bases and the V segment lost 5 bases, leaving 5 bases of the junction unmatched. In nucleotides, the CDR3 is TGTGCCAGCAGTAGCGGACAGGGGGCGTATGAAAAACTGTTTTTT. Its protein product is CASSSGQGAYEKLFF.

The rearrangement uses TRBV6-5 and TRBJ2-1; D may be TRBD2 (6 bases). This CDR3 is built from 17 residues. V was clipped by 2 bases and J by 4 bases, with 18 bases between them. Germline V lookup: CDR1 MNHEY, CDR2 SVGAGI. Written as DNA, the CDR3 is TGTGCCAGCAGTTACCCACCCCCGTCCGGGAGATACAATGAGCAGTTCTTC. Its protein is CASSYPPPSGRYNEQFF.